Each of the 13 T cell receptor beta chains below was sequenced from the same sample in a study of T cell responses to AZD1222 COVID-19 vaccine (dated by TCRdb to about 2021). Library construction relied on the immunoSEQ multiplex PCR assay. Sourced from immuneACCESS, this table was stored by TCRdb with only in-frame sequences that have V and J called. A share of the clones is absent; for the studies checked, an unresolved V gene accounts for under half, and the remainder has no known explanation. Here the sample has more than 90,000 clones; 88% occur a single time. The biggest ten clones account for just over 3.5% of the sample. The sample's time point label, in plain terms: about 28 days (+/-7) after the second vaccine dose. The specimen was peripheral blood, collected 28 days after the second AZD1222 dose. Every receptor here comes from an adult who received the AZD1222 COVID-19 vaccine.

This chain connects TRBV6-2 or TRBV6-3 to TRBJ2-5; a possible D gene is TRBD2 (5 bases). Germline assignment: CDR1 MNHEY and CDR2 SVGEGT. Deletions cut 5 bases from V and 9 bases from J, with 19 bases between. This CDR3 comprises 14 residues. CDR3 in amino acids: CASSRWTDDGAQYF. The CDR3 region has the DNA TGTGCCAGCAGTCGCTGGACGGATGACGGGGCCCAGTACTTC.

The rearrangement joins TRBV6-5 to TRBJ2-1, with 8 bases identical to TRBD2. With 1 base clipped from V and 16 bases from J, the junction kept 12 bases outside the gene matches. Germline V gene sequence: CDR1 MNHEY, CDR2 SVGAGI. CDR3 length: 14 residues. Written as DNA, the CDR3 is TGTGCCAGCAGTTACTTGACCGCCGGGACTAGGAAATTCTTC. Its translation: CASSYLTAGTRKFF.

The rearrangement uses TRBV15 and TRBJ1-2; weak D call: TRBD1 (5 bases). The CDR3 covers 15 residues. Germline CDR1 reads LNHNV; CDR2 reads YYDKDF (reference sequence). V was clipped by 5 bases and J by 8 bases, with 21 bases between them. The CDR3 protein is CATSRRTGDVWGYTF. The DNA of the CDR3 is TGTGCCACCAGCCGGAGGACCGGGGACGTCTGGGGCTACACCTTC.

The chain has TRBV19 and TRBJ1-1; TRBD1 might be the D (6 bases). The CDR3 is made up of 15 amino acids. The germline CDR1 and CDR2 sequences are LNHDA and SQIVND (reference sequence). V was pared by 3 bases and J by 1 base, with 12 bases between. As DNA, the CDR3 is TGTGCCAGTAGTATCCGAGACAGGCCGAACACTGAAGCTTTCTTT. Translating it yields CASSIRDRPNTEAFF. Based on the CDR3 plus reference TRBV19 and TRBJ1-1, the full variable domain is DGGITQSPKYLFRKEGQNVTLSCEQNLNHDAMYWYRQDPGQGLRLIYYSQIVNDFQKGDIAEGYSVSREKKESFPLTVTSAQKNPTAFYLCASSIRDRPNTEAFFGQGTRLTVV.

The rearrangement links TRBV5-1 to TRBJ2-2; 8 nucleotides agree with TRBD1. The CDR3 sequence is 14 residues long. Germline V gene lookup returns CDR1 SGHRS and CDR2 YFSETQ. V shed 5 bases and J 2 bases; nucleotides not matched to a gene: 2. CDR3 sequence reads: CASRGTGNTGELFF. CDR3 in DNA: TGCGCCAGCAGGGGGACAGGAAACACCGGGGAGCTGTTTTTT.

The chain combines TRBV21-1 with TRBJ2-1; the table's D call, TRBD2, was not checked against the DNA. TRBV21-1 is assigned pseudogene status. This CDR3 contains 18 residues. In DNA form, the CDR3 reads TGTGCCAGCAGCAAAGGGAAAGGGACTAGCGGGGGATACAATGAGCAGTTCTTC. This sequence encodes CASSKGKGTSGGYNEQFF.

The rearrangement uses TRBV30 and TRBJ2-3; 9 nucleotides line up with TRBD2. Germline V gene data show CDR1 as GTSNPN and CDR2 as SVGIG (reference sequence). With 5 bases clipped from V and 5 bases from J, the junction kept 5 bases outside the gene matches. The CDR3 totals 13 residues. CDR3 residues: CAWGGGALDTQYF. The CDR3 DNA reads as TGTGCCTGGGGCGGGGGGGCATTAGATACGCAGTATTTT.

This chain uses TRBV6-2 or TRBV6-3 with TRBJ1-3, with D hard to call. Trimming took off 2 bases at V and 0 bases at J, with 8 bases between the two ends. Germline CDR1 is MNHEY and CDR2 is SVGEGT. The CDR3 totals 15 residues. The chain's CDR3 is CASSYGLHSGNTIYF. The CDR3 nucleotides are TGTGCCAGCAGTTACGGGCTGCACTCTGGAAACACCATATATTTT.

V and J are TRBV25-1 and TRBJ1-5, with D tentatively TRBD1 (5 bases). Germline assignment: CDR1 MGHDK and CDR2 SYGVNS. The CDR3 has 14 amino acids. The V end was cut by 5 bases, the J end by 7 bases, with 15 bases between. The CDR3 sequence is CASSQDSRNQPQHF. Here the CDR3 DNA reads TGTGCCAGCAGTCAAGACAGTCGGAACCAGCCCCAGCATTTT.

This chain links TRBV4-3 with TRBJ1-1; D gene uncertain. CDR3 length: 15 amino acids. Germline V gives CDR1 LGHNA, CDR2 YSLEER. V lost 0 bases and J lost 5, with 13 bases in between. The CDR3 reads CASSQDEGMGTEAFF. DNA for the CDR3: TGCGCCAGCAGCCAAGATGAGGGTATGGGTACTGAAGCTTTCTTT.

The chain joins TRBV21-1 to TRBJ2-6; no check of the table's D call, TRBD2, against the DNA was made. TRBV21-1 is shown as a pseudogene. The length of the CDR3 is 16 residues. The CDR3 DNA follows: TGTGCCAGCAGACCCATTGGGGGGACTGGGGCCAACGTCCTGACTTTC. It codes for CASRPIGGTGANVLTF.

The CDR3 reads CASSVDAAYNEQFF. The CDR3 DNA sequence: TGCGCCAGCAGCGTAGACGCAGCCTACAATGAGCAGTTCTTC. The chain employs TRBV5-1 and TRBJ2-1; no firm D call. There are 14 residues in the CDR3. The V gene's germline CDR1 is SGHRS and CDR2 YFSETQ. Trimming removed 4 bases from V and 2 bases from J, with 10 bases in between.

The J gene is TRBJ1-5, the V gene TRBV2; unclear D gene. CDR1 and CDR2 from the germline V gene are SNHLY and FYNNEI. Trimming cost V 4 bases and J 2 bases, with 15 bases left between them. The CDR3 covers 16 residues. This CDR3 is CASSGPAGMRNQPQHF. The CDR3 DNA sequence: TGTGCCAGCAGTGGACCGGCGGGGATGCGCAATCAGCCCCAGCATTTT.